This entry is about one T cell receptor beta chain. Healthy bone marrow donors made up the donor group. This sample is part of a study of cytomegalovirus exposure and HLA in healthy donors. CDR1 is MGHRA, CDR2 YSYEKL, per germline. This CDR3 is built from 16 residues. The V end lost 4 bases, the J end lost 5 bases, and 20 bases lay between the germline ends. The PCR used 60 Vbeta and 13 Jbeta primers. Sequenced by immunoSEQ multiplex PCR; TCRdb stores in-frame clones only, minus some. This sample's clone table lists 100,000 to 150,000 clones. The chain combines TRBV4-1 with TRBJ1-1; TRBD1 is a possible D gene (6 bases). This receptor was taken from a man between 40 and 49 years old in good health and CMV-seronegative. Input material: PBMCs. The CDR3 DNA is TGCGCCAGCAGCCGACCTAAACAGGGTCCGTTTACTGAAGCTTTCTTT. Translated: CASSRPKQGPFTEAFF.